This TCR beta chain was sequenced for a study of T cells in Graves' hyperthyroidism and ophthalmopathy. The CDR3 consists of 17 residues. Amplified TCR beta CDR3 regions derived from RNA transcripts. When the TCR CDR3 underwent first-round RT-PCR, the HTBI primer set was used. TCRdb re-called the multiplex PCR reads through MiXCR, storing one row per CDR3 protein. The table records around 580,000 distinct CDR3 sequences, around 42% of them present only once. The study, taken as a whole, reports: Progression to ophthalmopathy was predicted a median of approximately 6.4 months early. Blood also showed most of the thyroid clonotypes that were expanded above 0.001.

Stable Graves' hyperthyroidism denoted no ophthalmopathy progression over 18 months. Lactation, pregnancy, other autoimmune disease or uncontrolled infection led to exclusion of patients. Note on this clonotype: Its target is unknown. A read error may be the cause here, since a much bigger clone is one base away.

This clonotype was sampled from a woman in her late teens or twenties with Graves' hyperthyroidism. The chain employs TRBV12-3 or TRBV12-4 and TRBJ2-2, with TRBD1 matching 8 bases. The source material was peripheral blood or thyroid tissue (not recorded which). CDR3 loop: CGSTSFLTGDNTGELFF. In nucleotides, the CDR3 is TGTGGCAGCACCTCTTTCCTGACAGGGGACAACACCGGGGAGCTGTTTTTT.